The present T cell receptor (beta chain) was sequenced within a study of OX40 agonist ivuxolimab in advanced cancers. Background on the study: A diagnosis of hepatocellular carcinoma, melanoma, renal cell or head and neck cancer was present in dose-escalation patients.

The method was immunoSEQ multiplex PCR; TCRdb's version includes in-frame clones alone and lacks a portion of them. The sample yields roughly 80,000 clones, around 78% seen once. Germline assignment: CDR1 SGHVS and CDR2 FQNEAQ. There are 13 residues in the CDR3. Trimming took 5 bases from V and 14 from J, leaving 19 bases between them. The TCR was taken from an adult with an advanced solid tumor such as melanoma, head and neck, liver or kidney cancer. The source was CD4+ or CD8+ T cells sorted from blood, collected in a trial of the OX40 agonist ivuxolimab. This chain links TRBV7-8 with TRBJ1-3, with a possible D match to TRBD1 (6 bases). The CDR3 DNA reads as TGTGCCAGCAGCACCCCAAGGGGGGGCTTCGTATATTTT. This encodes CASSTPRGGFVYF.